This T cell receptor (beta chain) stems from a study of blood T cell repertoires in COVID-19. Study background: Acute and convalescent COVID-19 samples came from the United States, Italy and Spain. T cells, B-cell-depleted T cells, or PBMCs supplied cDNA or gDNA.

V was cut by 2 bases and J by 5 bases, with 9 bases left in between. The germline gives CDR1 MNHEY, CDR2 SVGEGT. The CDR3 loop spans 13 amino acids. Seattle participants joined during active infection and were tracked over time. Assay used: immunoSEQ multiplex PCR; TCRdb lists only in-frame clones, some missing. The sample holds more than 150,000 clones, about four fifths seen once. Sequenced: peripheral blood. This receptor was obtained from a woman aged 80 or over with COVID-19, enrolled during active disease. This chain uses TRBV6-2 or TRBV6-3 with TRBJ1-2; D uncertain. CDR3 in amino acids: CASSYTSDYGYTF. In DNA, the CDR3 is TGTGCCAGCAGTTACACAAGTGATTATGGCTACACCTTC.